Listed below are T cell receptor beta chains from one sample, sequenced in a study of blood T cell repertoires in COVID-19. TCRdb keeps only in-frame clones here, not all; method: immunoSEQ multiplex PCR. The table has 300,000 to 500,000 clones, around nine tenths seen once. The material sequenced was PBMCs or T cells enriched from blood (not recorded which). The receptors come from a woman aged 25-40 years with acute COVID-19. The CDR3 runs from the conserved cysteine through the conserved F or W. Each record gives: clone size, J gene, D gene, V gene, CDR3 protein, CDR3 DNA. The D gene is left open where the match is weak. Not every row has a clone size; where given, it reads once, few, many or a size class.

abundance: .; j_gene: TRBJ2-3; d_gene: TRBD2; v_gene: TRBV7-6; CDR3aa: CASSSSLAGVTDTQYF; CDR3nt: TGTGCCAGCAGCTCCTCCCTAGCGGGGGTCACAGATACGCAGTATTTT
abundance: .; j_gene: TRBJ2-7; d_gene: TRBD1; v_gene: TRBV9; CDR3aa: CASSVAQGGYEQYF; CDR3nt: TGTGCCAGCAGCGTAGCACAGGGGGGCTACGAGCAGTACTTC
abundance: few; j_gene: TRBJ2-3; d_gene: TRBD2; v_gene: TRBV7-9; CDR3aa: CASSSLAGGQITQYF; CDR3nt: TGTGCCAGCAGCTCCCTAGCGGGGGGGCAGATTACGCAGTATTTT
abundance: .; j_gene: TRBJ2-3; d_gene: .; v_gene: TRBV5-1; CDR3aa: CASSLAAATSTDTQYF; CDR3nt: TGCGCCAGCAGCTTGGCAGCGGCCACTAGCACAGATACGCAGTATTTT
abundance: once; j_gene: TRBJ2-2; d_gene: .; v_gene: TRBV4-2; CDR3aa: CASSQGESGELFF; CDR3nt: TGTGCCAGCAGCCAAGGCGAGAGCGGGGAGCTGTTTTTT
abundance: .; j_gene: TRBJ1-1; d_gene: TRBD1; v_gene: TRBV7-3; CDR3aa: CASSLGQGWNTEAFF; CDR3nt: TGTGCCAGCAGCTTGGGACAGGGGTGGAACACTGAAGCTTTCTTT
abundance: .; j_gene: TRBJ1-5; d_gene: .; v_gene: TRBV19; CDR3aa: CASSSPIPGPQHF; CDR3nt: TGTGCCAGTAGTTCTCCCATCCCAGGGCCCCAGCATTTT
abundance: .; j_gene: TRBJ1-5; d_gene: .; v_gene: TRBV6-5; CDR3aa: CASSLTGYSNQPQHF; CDR3nt: TGTGCCAGCAGCCTGACAGGATATAGCAATCAGCCCCAGCATTTT
abundance: once; j_gene: TRBJ2-1; d_gene: .; v_gene: TRBV29-1; CDR3aa: CSGNGGRPGHSYNEQFF; CDR3nt: TGCAGCGGAAACGGGGGTAGACCTGGACACTCCTACAATGAGCAGTTCTTC
abundance: .; j_gene: TRBJ1-2; d_gene: .; v_gene: TRBV24-1; CDR3aa: CATSTGTNYGYTF; CDR3nt: TGTGCCACCAGTACAGGAACTAACTATGGCTACACCTTC
abundance: .; j_gene: TRBJ2-1; d_gene: TRBD2; v_gene: TRBV2; CDR3aa: CASVRRLAEGNEQFF; CDR3nt: TGTGCCAGTGTACGCAGACTAGCGGAGGGAAATGAGCAGTTCTTC
abundance: .; j_gene: TRBJ2-7; d_gene: .; v_gene: TRBV5-8; CDR3aa: CASSSGGGTNFYEQYF; CDR3nt: TGTGCCAGCAGCTCCGGAGGGGGGACTAACTTCTACGAGCAGTACTTC
abundance: .; j_gene: TRBJ2-7; d_gene: .; v_gene: TRBV6-5; CDR3aa: CASSYSSGTWIYEQYF; CDR3nt: TGTGCCAGCAGTTACAGCTCCGGGACATGGATTTACGAGCAGTACTTC
abundance: .; j_gene: TRBJ1-2; d_gene: .; v_gene: TRBV18; CDR3aa: CASSPARGGLGYTF; CDR3nt: TGTGCCAGCTCACCTGCCCGGGGAGGGCTCGGCTACACCTTC
abundance: .; j_gene: TRBJ2-5; d_gene: .; v_gene: TRBV30; CDR3aa: CASQAGAGETQYF; CDR3nt: TGTGCCAGCCAAGCGGGCGCCGGGGAGACCCAGTACTTC
abundance: .; j_gene: TRBJ1-2; d_gene: TRBD1; v_gene: TRBV7-6; CDR3aa: CASGGTANYGYTF; CDR3nt: TGTGCCAGCGGGGGGACAGCCAATTATGGCTACACCTTC
abundance: once; j_gene: TRBJ1-1; d_gene: .; v_gene: TRBV28; CDR3aa: CASLTGNTEAFF; CDR3nt: TGTGCCAGTCTAACAGGGAACACTGAAGCTTTCTTT
abundance: .; j_gene: TRBJ1-2; d_gene: TRBD1; v_gene: TRBV27; CDR3aa: CASSPTGGYGYTF; CDR3nt: TGTGCCAGCAGCCCAACAGGGGGCTATGGCTACACCTTC
abundance: .; j_gene: TRBJ1-2; d_gene: .; v_gene: TRBV3-1/TRBV3-2; CDR3aa: CASSLSGINYGYTF; CDR3nt: TGTGCCAGCAGCCTTTCCGGGATTAACTATGGCTACACCTTC
abundance: .; j_gene: TRBJ1-5; d_gene: .; v_gene: TRBV5-6; CDR3aa: CASSSRWDISNQPQHF; CDR3nt: TGTGCCAGCAGCTCGCGGTGGGACATAAGCAATCAGCCCCAGCATTTT
abundance: .; j_gene: TRBJ1-1; d_gene: .; v_gene: TRBV6-5; CDR3aa: CASRRVLNTEAFF; CDR3nt: TGTGCCAGCAGGAGGGTGCTGAACACTGAAGCTTTCTTT
abundance: once; j_gene: TRBJ2-3; d_gene: TRBD2; v_gene: TRBV7-3; CDR3aa: CASSLIASGGPLGRNTDTQYF; CDR3nt: TGTGCCAGCAGCTTAATTGCTAGCGGGGGGCCCCTGGGGCGAAACACAGATACGCAGTATTTT
abundance: .; j_gene: TRBJ1-6; d_gene: TRBD1; v_gene: TRBV27; CDR3aa: CASSVPGTVNSPLHF; CDR3nt: TGTGCCAGCAGCGTCCCCGGGACAGTTAATTCACCCCTCCACTTT
abundance: .; j_gene: TRBJ1-6; d_gene: .; v_gene: TRBV19; CDR3aa: CASSWSEYNSPLHF; CDR3nt: TGTGCCAGTAGTTGGAGTGAATATAATTCACCCCTCCACTTT
abundance: .; j_gene: TRBJ1-2; d_gene: .; v_gene: TRBV12-3/TRBV12-4; CDR3aa: CASIFNREGYTF; CDR3nt: TGTGCCAGCATCTTTAACAGGGAGGGCTACACCTTC
abundance: .; j_gene: TRBJ1-6; d_gene: .; v_gene: TRBV19; CDR3aa: CASNRVGAGVYNSPLHF; CDR3nt: TGTGCCAGTAACCGAGTGGGCGCGGGAGTCTATAATTCACCCCTCCACTTT
abundance: .; j_gene: TRBJ1-6; d_gene: .; v_gene: TRBV23-1; CDR3aa: CASSPGQPYNSPLHF; CDR3nt: TGCGCCAGCAGTCCCGGACAGCCCTATAATTCACCCCTCCACTTT
abundance: .; j_gene: TRBJ2-7; d_gene: TRBD1; v_gene: TRBV12-3/TRBV12-4; CDR3aa: CASSRLGQGKQYF; CDR3nt: TGTGCCAGCAGTCGCCTTGGACAGGGTAAGCAGTACTTC
abundance: .; j_gene: TRBJ2-2; d_gene: .; v_gene: TRBV19; CDR3aa: CASSIATRGAGELFF; CDR3nt: TGTGCCAGTAGTATCGCGACCAGGGGTGCCGGGGAGCTGTTTTTT
abundance: few; j_gene: TRBJ1-2; d_gene: .; v_gene: TRBV9; CDR3aa: CASSVDSTVPMGYTF; CDR3nt: TGTGCCAGCAGCGTAGATTCGACAGTACCTATGGGCTACACCTTC
abundance: .; j_gene: TRBJ1-5; d_gene: .; v_gene: TRBV12-2; CDR3aa: CASRFLQGSQPQHF; CDR3nt: TGTGCAAGTCGCTTTCTCCAGGGGAGTCAGCCCCAGCATTTT
abundance: .; j_gene: TRBJ1-1; d_gene: .; v_gene: TRBV19; CDR3aa: CASSIGGFVDRAFF; CDR3nt: TGTGCCAGTAGTATCGGGGGGTTCGTGGATCGGGCTTTCTTT
abundance: .; j_gene: TRBJ1-2; d_gene: .; v_gene: TRBV9; CDR3aa: CASSGNLQDPNYGYTF; CDR3nt: TGTGCCAGCAGCGGAAACCTACAGGACCCTAACTATGGCTACACCTTC
abundance: .; j_gene: TRBJ1-1; d_gene: .; v_gene: TRBV5-1; CDR3aa: CASSFRFGTGMGNTEAFF; CDR3nt: TGCGCCAGCAGTTTTCGTTTTGGAACAGGGATGGGAAATACTGAAGCTTTCTTT
abundance: .; j_gene: TRBJ1-2; d_gene: .; v_gene: TRBV3-1/TRBV3-2; CDR3aa: CASSVDGGYYTF; CDR3nt: TGTGCCAGCAGCGTAGATGGGGGCTACTACACCTTC
abundance: .; j_gene: TRBJ2-7; d_gene: TRBD1; v_gene: TRBV28; CDR3aa: CASSATGIYEQYF; CDR3nt: TGTGCCAGCAGTGCGACAGGGATCTACGAGCAGTACTTC
abundance: .; j_gene: TRBJ2-3; d_gene: .; v_gene: TRBV4-1; CDR3aa: CASSQDPGLRSDTQYF; CDR3nt: TGCGCCAGCAGCCAAGATCCCGGCTTGAGGTCAGATACGCAGTATTTT
abundance: .; j_gene: TRBJ1-6; d_gene: .; v_gene: TRBV5-1; CDR3aa: CASSWGDENSPLHF; CDR3nt: TGCGCCAGCAGCTGGGGGGATGAGAATTCACCCCTCCACTTT
abundance: .; j_gene: TRBJ2-1; d_gene: .; v_gene: TRBV12-5; CDR3aa: CASGLVPGVPYNEQFF; CDR3nt: TGTGCTAGTGGTTTGGTACCAGGGGTACCCTACAATGAGCAGTTCTTC
abundance: .; j_gene: TRBJ2-7; d_gene: .; v_gene: TRBV7-9; CDR3aa: CASTGQFYEQYF; CDR3nt: TGTGCCAGCACCGGACAGTTCTACGAGCAGTACTTC
abundance: .; j_gene: TRBJ2-7; d_gene: .; v_gene: TRBV3-1/TRBV3-2; CDR3aa: CASSPGQFYEQYF; CDR3nt: TGTGCCAGCAGTCCCGGACAGTTCTACGAGCAGTACTTC
abundance: .; j_gene: TRBJ1-5; d_gene: .; v_gene: TRBV7-2; CDR3aa: CASSPGHHSNQPQHF; CDR3nt: TGTGCCAGCAGCCCCGGACACCATAGCAATCAGCCCCAGCATTTT
abundance: .; j_gene: TRBJ1-3; d_gene: .; v_gene: TRBV2; CDR3aa: CASSVMRTPTGGNTIYF; CDR3nt: TGTGCCAGCAGTGTCATGCGGACTCCAACGGGAGGAAACACCATATATTTT
abundance: .; j_gene: TRBJ2-7; d_gene: TRBD2; v_gene: TRBV19; CDR3aa: CASSILAGGYEQYF; CDR3nt: TGTGCCAGTAGTATATTAGCGGGGGGATACGAGCAGTACTTC
abundance: .; j_gene: TRBJ1-5; d_gene: TRBD1; v_gene: TRBV6-5; CDR3aa: CASSRLPQGNQPQHF; CDR3nt: TGTGCCAGCAGTCGGCTTCCACAGGGGAATCAGCCCCAGCATTTT
abundance: once; j_gene: TRBJ2-1; d_gene: .; v_gene: TRBV18; CDR3aa: CASSPGVSSYNEQFF; CDR3nt: TGTGCCAGCTCACCAGGAGTAAGCTCCTACAATGAGCAGTTCTTC
abundance: .; j_gene: TRBJ1-2; d_gene: TRBD1; v_gene: TRBV24-1; CDR3aa: CATSDRTGVFSHGYTF; CDR3nt: TGTGCCACCAGTGACCGTACAGGGGTTTTTTCTCATGGCTACACCTTC
abundance: .; j_gene: TRBJ2-1; d_gene: TRBD2; v_gene: TRBV19; CDR3aa: CASSTDSGVWQFF; CDR3nt: TGTGCCAGTAGTACAGATAGCGGGGTTTGGCAGTTCTTC